This entry lists 28 T cell receptor beta chains sequenced from one sample in a study of blood T cell repertoires in COVID-19. Clones were sequenced by immunoSEQ multiplex PCR, and TCRdb holds only the in-frame ones, with some missing. Among around 200,000 clones listed, 65% to 85% were seen once. Sequenced material: peripheral blood. These receptors were taken from a man aged 45 to 65 with active or convalescent COVID-19.

The V call is TRBV27, the J call TRBJ1-5, with a possible D match to TRBD1 (5 bases). The CDR3 contains 15 residues. V was pared by 5 bases and J by 3 bases, with 14 bases between. The germline CDR1 and CDR2 sequences are MNHEY and SMNVEV (reference sequence). The CDR3 bases are TGTGCCAGCAGTCCTCAGGGCACCCTCAATCAGCCCCAGCATTTT. This translates into CASSPQGTLNQPQHF.

This clone appeared once. The V call is TRBV10-1, the J call TRBJ2-1; 10 bases line up with TRBD2. This CDR3 is 15 amino acids long. The junction had 4 bases not matched to a gene; V was cut back by 2 bases and J by 6 bases. The germline V gene has CDR1 WNHNN and CDR2 SYGVQD (reference sequence). CDR3 residues: CASSEGTSAANEQFF. The CDR3 DNA reads TGCGCCAGCAGTGAGGGGACTAGCGCCGCCAATGAGCAGTTCTTC.

This chain joins TRBV11-2 and TRBJ2-1, with D tentatively TRBD1 (6 bases). CDR1 is SGHAT and CDR2 is FQNNGV in the germline V gene. V was cut by 6 bases and J by 7 bases, with 10 bases left in between. CDR3 length equals 12 residues. The CDR3 loop reads CASRDRINEQFF. The CDR3 region has the DNA TGTGCCAGCAGAGACAGGATTAATGAGCAGTTCTTC.

This chain links TRBV19 with TRBJ1-4, with D hard to call. V lost 1 base and J 7 bases, leaving 7 bases between the germline ends. Looked up from germline, CDR1 is LNHDA and CDR2 is SQIVND (reference sequence). CDR3 length: 13 amino acids. CDR3 DNA: TGTGCCAGTAGTATAGGTATCGGTGAAAAACTGTTTTTT. Translating it yields CASSIGIGEKLFF.

The rearrangement links TRBV5-4 to TRBJ2-6, with 10 nucleotides matching TRBD1. Germline assignment: CDR1 SGHNT and CDR2 YYREEE (reference sequence). V lost 4 bases, J lost 3 bases, and 7 bases stayed unmatched. This CDR3 comprises 17 residues. CDR3 region: CASSAGQGNDGANVLTF. The CDR3 nucleotides are TGTGCCAGCAGCGCGGGACAGGGGAACGATGGGGCCAACGTCCTGACTTTC.

This clone was recorded many times. V usage is TRBV9 and J usage is TRBJ1-3; D possibly corresponds to TRBD1 (5 bases). The CDR3 loop spans 15 amino acids. The V gene's germline CDR1 is SGDLS and CDR2 YYNGEE. V was pared by 1 base and J by 0 bases, with 8 bases between. The CDR3 here is CASSVSGASGNTIYF. Written as DNA, the CDR3 is TGTGCCAGCAGCGTATCTGGGGCCTCTGGAAACACCATATATTTT. The whole variable domain, filled in from reference TRBV9 and TRBJ1-3, reads DSGVTQTPKHLITATGQRVTLRCSPRSGDLSVYWYQQSLDQGLQFLIQYYNGEERAKGNILERFSAQQFPDLHSELNLSSLELGDSALYFCASSVSGASGNTIYFGEGSWLTVV.

In its sample, this clone was seen once. J is TRBJ1-3 and V is TRBV7-9, with 7 nucleotides matching TRBD1. From germline, CDR1 is SEHNR and CDR2 FQNEAQ (reference sequence). V was clipped by 4 bases and J by 2 bases; unmatched bases: 5. The CDR3 length is 15 residues. CDR3: CASSSKGAAGNTIYF. DNA for the CDR3: TGTGCCAGCAGCTCTAAGGGGGCTGCTGGAAACACCATATATTTT.

CDR3 nucleotide sequence: TGTGCCAGCAGTGTGGGACAGGGTCCCTACGAGCAGTACTTC. It yields the protein CASSVGQGPYEQYF. The gene calls are TRBV25-1 and TRBJ2-7; TRBD1 aligns across 9 bases. Germline assignment: CDR1 MGHDK and CDR2 SYGVNS. This CDR3 has 14 residues. The V and J ends lost 4 bases and 2 bases, in that order; junction bases with no gene match: 3.

This clone came up a few times. CDR3: CASSQDLGGGQPQHF. CDR3 nucleotides: TGCGCCAGCAGCCAAGATTTAGGCGGGGGTCAGCCCCAGCATTTT. The chain links TRBV4-3 to TRBJ1-5; perhaps TRBD1 as D (5 bases). The CDR3 has 15 residues. V was trimmed by 0 bases and J by 6 bases, leaving 12 bases between them. Germline V gene data show CDR1 as LGHNA and CDR2 as YSLEER.

The chain carries TRBV6-2 or TRBV6-3 and TRBJ2-5, with TRBD2 matching 9 bases. There are 16 residues in the CDR3. Germline CDR1 and CDR2: MNHEY and SVGEGT. V dropped 3 bases and J dropped 1; count of bases not matched to a gene: 6. The CDR3, as DNA: TGTGCCAGCAGTTATGGAGCGGGGGGACCCCAAGAGACCCAGTACTTC. It encodes CASSYGAGGPQETQYF.

The rearrangement links TRBV9 to TRBJ2-7; a possible D gene is TRBD1 (6 bases). V lost 3 bases and J lost 0, with 13 bases in between. The CDR3 length is 15 residues. From germline, CDR1 is SGDLS and CDR2 YYNGEE. In DNA, the CDR3 is TGTGCCAGCAGCGCCAGTGGGACACACTCCTACGAGCAGTACTTC. This translates into CASSASGTHSYEQYF.

This clone was detected once. This chain joins TRBV10-3 and TRBJ1-3; D unclear. CDR3 size: 14 residues. V lost 8 bases and J 5 bases, leaving 16 bases between the germline ends. Germline loops: CDR1 ENHRY, CDR2 SYGVKD. The CDR3 sequence: CAIHPEEGRNTIYF. DNA for the CDR3: TGTGCCATCCACCCCGAGGAGGGTAGAAACACCATATATTTT.

V and J are TRBV29-1 and TRBJ1-1; D remains ambiguous. This CDR3 spans 13 amino acids. V was cut by 7 bases and J by 7 bases, with 19 bases left in between. Per germline, CDR1 SQVTM and CDR2 ANQGSEA. DNA of the CDR3: TGCAGCGCTCCCCTATATACGTCGGGTGAAGCTTTCTTT. Encoded protein: CSAPLYTSGEAFF.

The rearrangement links TRBV5-1 to TRBJ2-7, with D possibly TRBD2 on 7 matching bases. With 9 bases removed from V and 5 bases from J, the gap between germline ends came to 21 bases. Germline values: CDR1 SGHRS, CDR2 YFSETQ. The CDR3 sequence is 14 residues long. The CDR3 spells CATRGGLAGDEQYF. In nucleotides, the CDR3 is TGCGCCACCAGGGGAGGGCTAGCAGGCGACGAGCAGTACTTC.

The rearrangement uses TRBV7-8 and TRBJ2-7; D is possibly TRBD2 (6 bases). Germline-derived CDR1 and CDR2 are SGHVS and FQNEAQ. The CDR3 totals 14 residues. V shed 4 bases and J shed 4 bases, with 14 bases lying between them. CDR3 sequence reads: CASSSVRELYEQYF. In nucleotides, the CDR3 is TGTGCCAGCAGCTCCGTGCGGGAACTTTACGAGCAGTACTTC.

The chain has TRBV6-5 and TRBJ2-7, with D hard to call. This CDR3 spans 14 amino acids. CDR1 is MNHEY, CDR2 SVGAGI, per germline. V shed 2 bases and J shed 1 base, with 9 bases lying between them. The CDR3 here is CASSYGPISYEQYF. In nucleotides, the CDR3 is TGTGCCAGCAGTTACGGGCCTATTTCCTACGAGCAGTACTTC.

V is TRBV19 and J is TRBJ2-2; 7 bases agree with TRBD2. Germline assignment: CDR1 LNHDA and CDR2 SQIVND (reference sequence). The CDR3 has 15 residues. The V gene end was trimmed by 5 bases and the J gene end by 2 bases; junction bases not matched to a gene: 5. CDR3 sequence: CASSRGGVNTGELFF. In DNA form, the CDR3 reads TGTGCCAGTAGTCGGGGAGGGGTAAACACCGGGGAGCTGTTTTTT. Complete variable domain (other parts from reference TRBV19 and TRBJ2-2): DGGITQSPKYLFRKEGQNVTLSCEQNLNHDAMYWYRQDPGQGLRLIYYSQIVNDFQKGDIAEGYSVSREKKESFPLTVTSAQKNPTAFYLCASSRGGVNTGELFFGEGSRLTVL.

The V gene is TRBV10-3, the J gene TRBJ2-2, with 7 bases lining up with TRBD1. Unmatched junction bases numbered 3, after V lost 4 bases and J lost 1 base. Germline V gene lookup returns CDR1 ENHRY and CDR2 SYGVKD. CDR3 length equals 15 residues. Here the CDR3 reads CAISAGQRNTGELFF. The CDR3 DNA is TGTGCCATCAGTGCGGGACAGAGGAACACCGGGGAGCTGTTTTTT.

This clone was recorded only once. The chain recombines TRBV5-1 with TRBJ1-2; 12 bases agree with TRBD1. Germline V gene lookup returns CDR1 SGHRS and CDR2 YFSETQ. This CDR3 region has 15 residues. V lost 4 bases and J lost 6; bases outside the gene matches: 7. The CDR3 is CASSLGTGGAHGYTF. CDR3 sequence (DNA): TGCGCCAGCAGCCTCGGGACAGGGGGCGCCCATGGCTACACCTTC.

The V gene is TRBV6-5, the J gene TRBJ2-3; tentatively, D is TRBD2 (6 bases). The V and J ends lost 8 bases and 3 bases respectively, with 12 bases between them. CDR3 length: 13 amino acids. The germline V gene has CDR1 MNHEY and CDR2 SVGAGI. CDR3: CASRGAVTDTQYF. The CDR3 coding sequence is TGTGCCAGCCGCGGGGCAGTGACAGATACGCAGTATTTT.

The chain has TRBV2 and TRBJ1-5; the match to TRBD1 covers 7 bases. V was pared by 5 bases and J by 2 bases, with 6 bases of the junction left unmatched. Germline CDR1 reads SNHLY; CDR2 reads FYNNEI. This CDR3 has 15 residues. The CDR3 region is CASSTTGPGNQPQHF. The CDR3 nucleotides read TGTGCCAGCAGTACGACAGGGCCTGGCAATCAGCCCCAGCATTTT.

The chain joins TRBV10-3 to TRBJ1-5; D perhaps matches TRBD1 (5 bases). Trimming removed 0 bases from V and 6 bases from J, with 15 bases in between. The CDR3 sequence is 16 residues long. CDR1 and CDR2 from the germline V gene are ENHRY and SYGVKD. In DNA form, the CDR3 reads TGTGCCATCAGTGAGTCGAATAGGGGCTATATTCAGCCCCAGCATTTT. Its translation: CAISESNRGYIQPQHF.

This chain joins TRBV6-1 and TRBJ1-5; tentative D call: TRBD1 (6 bases). V was clipped by 3 bases and J by 6 bases, with 12 bases between them. This CDR3 contains 14 residues. Germline CDR1 MNHNS, CDR2 SASEGT. As DNA, the CDR3 is TGTGCCAGCAGTGACGACAGGTGGGGTCAGCCCCAGCATTTT. Its protein is CASSDDRWGQPQHF.

The chain links TRBV3-1 (or the pseudogene TRBV3-2) to TRBJ2-6; TRBD2 is a possible D gene (5 bases). The CDR3 has 16 amino acids. V shed 5 bases and J shed 0 bases, with 11 bases lying between them. Germline V gene data show CDR1 as LGHDT and CDR2 as YNNKEL (reference sequence). CDR3 loop: CASSVGSLSGANVLTF. The DNA of the CDR3 is TGTGCCAGCAGCGTGGGGAGTCTCTCTGGGGCCAACGTCCTGACTTTC.

The V and J genes are TRBV5-1 and TRBJ1-2; 10 nucleotides align to TRBD1. Germline CDR1 reads SGHRS; CDR2 reads YFSETQ. This CDR3 contains 15 residues. Trimming cost V 4 bases and J 4 bases; bases outside gene matches: 7. The CDR3 nucleotides are TGCGCCAGCAGCCCTACGGGACAGGGGAGCTATGGCTACACCTTC. Encoded protein: CASSPTGQGSYGYTF.

The rearrangement joins TRBV15 to TRBJ2-1; D unclear. Per the germline V gene, CDR1 is LNHNV and CDR2 is YYDKDF (reference sequence). The V and J ends lost 2 bases and 8 bases respectively, with 7 bases between them. There are 12 residues in the CDR3. The CDR3 region has the DNA TGTGCCACCAGCAGACGCCGGGATGAGCAGTTCTTC. It yields the protein CATSRRRDEQFF.

The gene calls are TRBV28 and TRBJ2-6, with 7 positions matching TRBD2. The germline V gene encodes CDR1 MDHEN and CDR2 SYDVKM. With 7 bases clipped from V and 10 bases from J, the junction kept 7 bases outside the gene matches. The CDR3 has 13 residues. CDR3 residues: CASTMPGGNVLTF. The CDR3 DNA reads as TGTGCCAGCACTATGCCCGGGGGGAACGTCCTGACTTTC. Full variable domain (outside the CDR3, taken from reference TRBV28 and TRBJ2-6): DVKVTQSSRYLVKRTGEKVFLECVQDMDHENMFWYRQDPGLGLRLIYFSYDVKMKEKGDIPEGYSVSREKKERFSLILESASTNQTSMYLCASTMPGGNVLTFGAGSRLTVL.

The genes are TRBV19 and TRBJ2-5; D may be TRBD2 (5 bases). Germline V gives CDR1 LNHDA, CDR2 SQIVND (reference sequence). V lost 4 bases to trimming and J lost 5 bases, with 20 bases between them. The CDR3 has 16 residues. CDR3 sequence reads: CASSTRLSPPRETQYF. Here the CDR3 DNA reads TGTGCCAGTAGTACTAGACTAAGTCCCCCACGGGAGACCCAGTACTTC.